Listed below are T cell receptor beta chains from one sample, sequenced in a study of human versus mouse CDR3 diversity and MHC coevolution. Produced via immunoSEQ multiplex PCR; TCRdb's table is partial and in-frame only. The data show about 83,000 clones, around 92% seen once. The sample taken for sequencing was naive CD4+ T cells from blood. These receptors were collected from a person aged 30 to 70 in good health. Each CDR3 is given with its conserved first and last residue. The D gene is left open where the match is weak. Rows give clone size only sometimes, using once, few, many, or a class for an expanded clone.

v_gene	j_gene	d_gene	abundance	CDR3aa	CDR3nt
TRBV6-6	TRBJ2-5	TRBD2	NA	CASSRLAGETQYF	TGTGCCAGCAGTCGACTAGCCGGTGAGACCCAGTACTTC
TRBV18	TRBJ2-7	TRBD1	NA	CASSAGQGRDEQYF	TGTGCCAGCTCGGCGGGACAGGGGAGGGACGAGCAGTACTTC
TRBV5-5	TRBJ2-1	TRBD1	NA	CASSVATGVNYNEQFF	TGTGCCAGCAGCGTCGCGACAGGGGTTAACTACAATGAGCAGTTCTTC
TRBV6-1	TRBJ1-1	NA	NA	CASSEAWQLNTEAFF	TGTGCCAGCAGTGAAGCATGGCAGTTGAACACTGAAGCTTTCTTT
TRBV19	TRBJ2-7	TRBD2	NA	CASSIMSGGSYEQYF	TGTGCCAGTAGTATAATGAGCGGGGGCTCCTACGAGCAGTACTTC
TRBV28	TRBJ2-7	TRBD1	once	CASSSIGQGGYEQYF	TGTGCCAGCAGTTCAATAGGACAGGGGGGCTACGAGCAGTACTTC
TRBV4-2	TRBJ1-5	NA	NA	CASSQDSRGQPQHF	TGTGCCAGCAGCCAAGATTCGCGGGGACAGCCCCAGCATTTT
TRBV10-1	TRBJ2-3	NA	NA	CASSPMTRSTDTQYF	TGCGCCAGCAGTCCGATGACTCGGAGCACAGATACGCAGTATTTT
TRBV30	TRBJ1-1	NA	NA	CAWSVGTTIF	TGTGCCTGGAGTGTTGGGACTACGATATTT
TRBV7-9	TRBJ1-2	NA	NA	CASSRRGSSVGGYTF	TGTGCCAGCAGCCGCAGGGGTTCGAGTGTTGGTGGCTACACCTTC
TRBV5-1	TRBJ2-2	TRBD1	few	CASSLGQGDTGELFF	TGCGCCAGCAGCTTGGGGCAGGGGGACACCGGGGAGCTGTTTTTT
TRBV7-9	TRBJ2-3	TRBD1	NA	CASSQRIRDRGTDTQYF	TGTGCCAGCAGCCAGAGAATCCGGGACAGGGGCACAGATACGCAGTATTTT
TRBV2	TRBJ2-5	NA	NA	CASSEASGSGETQYF	TGTGCCAGCAGTGAAGCTTCGGGGAGCGGAGAGACCCAGTACTTC
TRBV2	TRBJ2-7	TRBD2	NA	CASSERPGLAGTTYEQYF	TGTGCCAGCAGTGAAAGGCCGGGGCTAGCGGGAACAACATACGAGCAGTACTTC
TRBV2	TRBJ2-3	TRBD2	NA	CASRLAGGLTDTQYF	TGTGCCAGCAGACTAGCGGGGGGCTTAACAGATACGCAGTATTTT
TRBV18	TRBJ1-5	NA	NA	CASSPQQGAGNQPQHF	TGTGCCAGCTCACCCCAACAGGGTGCAGGCAATCAGCCCCAGCATTTT
TRBV5-1	TRBJ2-1	TRBD2	NA	CASRASGAAGEQFF	TGCGCCAGCAGGGCTAGCGGGGCCGCGGGAGAGCAGTTCTTC
TRBV27	TRBJ2-7	NA	NA	CASKGGSSSYEQYF	TGTGCCAGCAAGGGGGGGTCCAGCTCCTACGAGCAGTACTTC
TRBV2	TRBJ2-1	TRBD1	NA	CASSRRDRGARQEQFF	TGTGCCAGCAGCCGACGGGACAGGGGGGCTAGACAAGAGCAGTTCTTC
TRBV4-1	TRBJ2-3	TRBD2	NA	CASSQVQRDTDTQYF	TGCGCCAGCAGCCAAGTCCAGCGGGACACAGATACGCAGTATTTT
TRBV2	TRBJ2-6	NA	NA	CASSKSARSSGANVLTF	TGTGCCAGCAGCAAGTCGGCCCGGAGCTCTGGGGCCAACGTCCTGACTTTC
TRBV19	TRBJ1-1	TRBD1	NA	CASSADRDTEAFF	TGTGCCAGTAGTGCGGACAGGGACACTGAAGCTTTCTTT
TRBV6-5	TRBJ2-1	TRBD1	NA	CASSYTSQTGVEQFF	TGTGCCAGCAGTTATACGAGTCAAACAGGGGTAGAGCAGTTCTTC
TRBV7-3	TRBJ1-1	NA	NA	CASSLTGHPNTEAFF	TGTGCCAGCAGCTTAACGGGCCACCCGAACACTGAAGCTTTCTTT
TRBV11-2	TRBJ2-7	NA	NA	CASSRGTSDYEQYF	TGTGCCTCCTCCCGAGGGACATCGGACTACGAGCAGTACTTC
TRBV6-6	TRBJ1-1	NA	NA	CASSVRGTEAFF	TGTGCCAGCAGTGTCAGGGGTACTGAAGCTTTCTTT
TRBV29-1	TRBJ2-3	TRBD1	NA	CSVGGTGGGTDTQYF	TGCAGCGTTGGGGGGACAGGGGGAGGCACAGATACGCAGTATTTT
TRBV5-1	TRBJ2-3	NA	NA	CASSLDGRSTDTQYF	TGCGCCAGCAGCTTGGACGGGAGAAGCACAGATACGCAGTATTTT
TRBV2	TRBJ2-7	TRBD2	NA	CASRLLAGGTYEQYF	TGTGCCAGCAGGCTACTAGCGGGTGGGACCTACGAGCAGTACTTC
TRBV10-3	TRBJ1-1	NA	NA	CAISGRDTEAFF	TGTGCCATCAGTGGCAGGGACACTGAAGCTTTCTTT
TRBV5-4	TRBJ1-6	NA	once	CASSRTQTGRDSPLHF	TGTGCCAGCAGCCGAACCCAGACAGGACGGGATTCACCCCTCCACTTT
TRBV5-4	TRBJ2-5	NA	NA	CASSLVGGEETQYF	TGTGCCAGCAGCTTGGTTGGAGGGGAAGAGACCCAGTACTTC
TRBV2	TRBJ2-6	TRBD1	NA	CASRGTGNSGANVLTF	TGTGCCAGCAGGGGGACAGGGAACTCTGGGGCCAACGTCCTGACTTTC
TRBV28	TRBJ1-6	NA	NA	CASSFPGAGRGSPLHF	TGTGCCAGCAGTTTCCCCGGAGCGGGGCGAGGCTCACCCCTCCACTTT
TRBV2	TRBJ1-6	NA	once	CASSERQARLNSPLHF	TGTGCCAGCAGTGAGAGACAGGCGCGACTGAATTCACCCCTCCACTTT
TRBV7-7	TRBJ2-5	NA	NA	CASSLNSGQETQYF	TGTGCCAGCAGCTTAAACTCAGGCCAAGAGACCCAGTACTTC
TRBV5-1	TRBJ1-5	TRBD1	NA	CASSLGTGNSNQPQHF	TGCGCCAGCAGCTTGGGGACAGGGAATAGCAATCAGCCCCAGCATTTT
TRBV27	TRBJ2-3	TRBD2	NA	CASRRTSGSSDTQYF	TGTGCCAGCAGGCGGACTAGCGGGAGTTCAGATACGCAGTATTTT
TRBV6-5	TRBJ2-7	TRBD2	NA	CASRNGPSGTYEQYF	TGTGCCAGCAGAAACGGGCCTAGCGGGACCTACGAGCAGTACTTC
TRBV5-6	TRBJ1-6	NA	NA	CASSLSSRRLGGSPLHF	TGTGCCAGCAGCTTGTCGTCCAGGCGCCTCGGAGGCTCACCCCTCCACTTT
TRBV10-3	TRBJ2-3	NA	NA	CAISEPRGGDTQYF	TGTGCCATCAGTGAGCCCAGGGGAGGGGATACGCAGTATTTT
TRBV4-2	TRBJ2-7	TRBD2	few	CASSQDPRTAGATYEQYF	TGTGCCAGCAGCCAAGATCCCCGGACGGCGGGAGCAACCTACGAGCAGTACTTC
TRBV30	TRBJ2-7	NA	NA	CAWSQYEQYF	TGTGCCTGGAGTCAGTACGAGCAGTACTTC
TRBV6-5	TRBJ2-7	TRBD1	NA	CASSRGTGGSYEQYF	TGTGCCAGCAGCCGGGGGACAGGCGGCTCCTACGAGCAGTACTTC
TRBV2	TRBJ2-7	NA	NA	CASSGRGGFGLGQYF	TGTGCCAGCAGCGGACGGGGTGGGTTCGGGCTTGGGCAGTACTTC
TRBV6-6	TRBJ2-1	TRBD1	NA	CASRAAGGRNEQFF	TGTGCCAGCAGAGCCGCAGGGGGACGCAATGAGCAGTTCTTC
TRBV28	TRBJ2-7	NA	NA	CATRLTAYEQYF	TGTGCCACCCGATTAACTGCCTACGAGCAGTACTTC
TRBV7-9	TRBJ1-2	NA	NA	CASSAPSGSVYGYTF	TGTGCCAGCAGCGCCCCGTCAGGGTCGGTCTATGGCTACACCTTC
TRBV5-1	TRBJ2-7	NA	NA	CASSLDPGPKYF	TGCGCCAGCAGCTTGGACCCAGGTCCCAAGTACTTC
TRBV7-2	TRBJ2-2	NA	NA	CASSALPTRVTGELFF	TGTGCCAGCAGCGCCCTACCGACGAGGGTAACCGGGGAGCTGTTTTTT
TRBV30	TRBJ2-3	NA	NA	CAWSVTRLTDTQYF	TGTGCCTGGAGTGTTACCAGACTCACAGATACGCAGTATTTT
TRBV19	TRBJ2-7	NA	NA	CASSIDPGEQYF	TGTGCCAGTAGTATAGACCCGGGAGAGCAGTACTTC